The sequence of this T cell receptor beta chain was determined in a study of beta chain features in type 1 diabetes. Of the isolated RNA, all was reverse transcribed, and so the sequenced material was expressed TCRB transcripts. Produced via immunoSEQ multiplex PCR; TCRdb's table is partial and in-frame only. The repertoire holds around 130,000 clones, with 7.5% to 9.5% as singletons. Germline CDR1 is SGDLS and CDR2 is YYNGEE. With 3 bases removed from V and 3 bases from J, the gap between germline ends came to 15 bases. The CDR3 sequence is 15 residues long. With respect to this clone: The antigen remains unidentified.

The study, taken as a whole, reports: Naive, central memory and Treg TCRB repertoires appeared more alike in patients than in healthy donors. Moderate but significant shortening of TCRB CDR3s was recorded in all four CD4+ subsets from Type 1 diabetes patients.

Sequenced input: central memory CD4+ T cells from blood. The rearrangement uses TRBV9 and TRBJ1-1; D possibly corresponds to TRBD1 (5 bases). This TCR was sampled from a man aged 30 to 39 with type 1 diabetes. Here the CDR3 DNA reads TGTGCCAGCAGCGAGAGGACATATGGATACACTGAAGCTTTCTTT. This codes for CASSERTYGYTEAFF.